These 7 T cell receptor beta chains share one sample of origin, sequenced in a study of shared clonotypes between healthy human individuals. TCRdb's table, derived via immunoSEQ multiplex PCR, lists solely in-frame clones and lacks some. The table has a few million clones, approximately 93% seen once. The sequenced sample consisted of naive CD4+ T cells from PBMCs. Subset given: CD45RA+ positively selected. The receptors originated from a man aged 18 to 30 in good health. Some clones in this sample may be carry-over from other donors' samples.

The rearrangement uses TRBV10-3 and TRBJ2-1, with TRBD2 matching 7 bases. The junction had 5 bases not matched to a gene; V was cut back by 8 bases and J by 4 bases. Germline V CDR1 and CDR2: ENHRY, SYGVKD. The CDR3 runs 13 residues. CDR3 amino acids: CAISLAEYNEQFF. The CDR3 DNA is TGTGCCATCTCGCTAGCGGAATACAATGAGCAGTTCTTC.

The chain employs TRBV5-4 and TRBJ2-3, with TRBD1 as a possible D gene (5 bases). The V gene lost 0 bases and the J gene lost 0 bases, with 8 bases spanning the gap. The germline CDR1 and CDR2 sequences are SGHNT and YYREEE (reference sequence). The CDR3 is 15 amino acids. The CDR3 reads CASSLADSSTDTQYF. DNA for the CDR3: TGTGCCAGCAGCTTGGCCGACAGTAGCACAGATACGCAGTATTTT.

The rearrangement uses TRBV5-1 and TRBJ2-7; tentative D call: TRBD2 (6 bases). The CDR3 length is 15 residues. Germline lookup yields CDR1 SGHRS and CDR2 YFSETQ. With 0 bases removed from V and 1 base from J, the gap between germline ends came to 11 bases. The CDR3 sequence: CASSLVRAGSYEQYF. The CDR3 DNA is TGCGCCAGCAGCTTGGTAAGGGCGGGGTCCTACGAGCAGTACTTC. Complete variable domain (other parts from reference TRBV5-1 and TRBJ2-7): KAGVTQTPRYLIKTRGQQVTLSCSPISGHRSVSWYQQTPGQGLQFLFEYFSETQRNKGNFPGRFSGRQFSNSRSEMNVSTLELGDSALYLCASSLVRAGSYEQYFGPGTRLTVT.

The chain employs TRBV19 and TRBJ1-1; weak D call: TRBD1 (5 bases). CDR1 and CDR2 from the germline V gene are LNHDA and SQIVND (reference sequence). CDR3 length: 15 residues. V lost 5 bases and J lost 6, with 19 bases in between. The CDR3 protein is CASSEGRGRLAEAFF. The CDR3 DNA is TGTGCCAGTAGTGAAGGGAGGGGACGGTTGGCTGAAGCTTTCTTT.

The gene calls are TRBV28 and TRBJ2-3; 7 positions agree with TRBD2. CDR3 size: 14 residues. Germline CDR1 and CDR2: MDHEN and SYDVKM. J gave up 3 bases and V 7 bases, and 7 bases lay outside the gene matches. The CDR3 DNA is TGTGCCAGCACCGTTGGCGGGAGTACAGATACGCAGTATTTT. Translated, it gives CASTVGGSTDTQYF.

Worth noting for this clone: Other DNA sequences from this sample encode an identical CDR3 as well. The CDR3 is CASSPGQLNEKLFF. The CDR3 region has the DNA TGTGCCAGCTCACCGGGACAGCTTAATGAAAAACTGTTTTTT. The chain joins TRBV18 to TRBJ1-4, with TRBD1 matching over 7 bases. The junction had 2 bases not matched to a gene; V was cut back by 3 bases and J by 4 bases. The CDR3 sequence is 14 residues long. Germline CDR1 and CDR2: KGHSH and LQKENI.

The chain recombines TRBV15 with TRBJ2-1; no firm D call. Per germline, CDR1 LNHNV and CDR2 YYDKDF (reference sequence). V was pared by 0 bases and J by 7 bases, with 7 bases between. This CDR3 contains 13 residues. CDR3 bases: TGTGCCACCAGCAGAGATAACCGGAATGAGCAGTTCTTC. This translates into CATSRDNRNEQFF. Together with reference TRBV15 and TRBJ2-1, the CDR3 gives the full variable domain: DAMVIQNPRYQVTQFGKPVTLSCSQTLNHNVMYWYQQKSSQAPKLLFHYYDKDFNNEADTPDNFQSRRPNTSFCFLDIRSPGLGDTAMYLCATSRDNRNEQFFGPGTRLTVL.